This T cell receptor beta chain originates from a study of blood T cell repertoires in COVID-19 (dated by TCRdb to the early 2020s). In the study overall: The collaborator samples originated in the United States, Italy and Spain and spanned the acute and convalescent phases of COVID-19. The prospective study material was composed of cDNA or gDNA derived from T cells, B-cell-depleted T cells, or PBMCs. The dataset comprised deeply sampled blood TCRbeta repertoires from subjects exposed to, actively infected with, or recovered from COVID-19. A freely available public database, intended as a resource for researchers studying the immune response to SARS-CoV-2, is where the repertoires were released. Samples were obtained from the ongoing ImmuneRACE study (first 160 participants) and from over a thousand subjects provided by 6 global collaborators. The sample metadata nearly always contained a de-identified subject ID, COVID-19 status, age in years and sex. Where available, HLA class I and class II types were obtained from metadata supplied by the sample provider rather than from assay-based typing. Broader findings and caveats from the paper: The amount of clinical and demographic metadata varied by source and participant and was provided uncurated.

One collaborating source in Seattle enrolled patients while the patients were actively infected and followed the patients over time throughout the course of disease. Whole blood was collected in K2EDTA tubes by collaborating institutions according to the institutions' own protocols. Collaborator samples were shipped for TCRbeta analysis as frozen whole blood, isolated PBMCs, or DNA extracted from either sample type. With regard to this clone: The antigen it recognizes is unknown. It has no much larger one-base neighbor in the sample; base qualities were not kept.

The immunoSEQ Assay, a bias-controlled multiplex PCR, was used to amplify TCRbeta CDR3 regions from genomic DNA. Regarding the original processing steps: Nucleated cell counts per sample were estimated from amplification of reference gene primers within the assay. To quantify the absolute abundance of each unique TCRbeta CDR3 rearrangement, sequence reads were collapsed and filtered. For each sample, productive Simpson clonality was calculated by taking the square root of Simpson's diversity index across productive rearrangements. TCRdb mirrors the immuneACCESS table, restricted to in-frame sequences. Some clones are absent from its copies; in checked studies, under half trace to an unresolved V gene, and the reason for the others is unknown. V, J and clone size derive from that table, while D and trimming were established from the DNA sequence. The sample yields some 390,000 clones; 70% to 90% were counted once. The top ten clones comprise roughly 2% of the sample.

V loses 3 bases of germline sequence and J loses 9 bases, and the interval between the two ends is 12 bases. From the germline V gene (reference sequence), CDR1 is LNHDA and CDR2 is SQIVND. The CDR3 contains 13 residues, cysteine and phenylalanine counted. Only CDR3 DNA is held: 39 bases, read in frame from base 1. The TCR comes from a woman aged 55-70 years with COVID-19, enrolled during active disease. The specimen was peripheral blood. Recombination joined TRBV19 with TRBJ1-5; tentative D gene TRBD1, with 5 bases matching. The CDR3 loop reads CASSIPGYWPQHF. The base sequence is TGTGCCAGTAGTATCCCAGGGTATTGGCCCCAGCATTTT. The CDR3, completed at both ends by the reference TRBV19 and TRBJ1-5 genes, gives the full variable domain DGGITQSPKYLFRKEGQNVTLSCEQNLNHDAMYWYRQDPGQGLRLIYYSQIVNDFQKGDIAEGYSVSREKKESFPLTVTSAQKNPTAFYLCASSIPGYWPQHFGDGTRLSIL.